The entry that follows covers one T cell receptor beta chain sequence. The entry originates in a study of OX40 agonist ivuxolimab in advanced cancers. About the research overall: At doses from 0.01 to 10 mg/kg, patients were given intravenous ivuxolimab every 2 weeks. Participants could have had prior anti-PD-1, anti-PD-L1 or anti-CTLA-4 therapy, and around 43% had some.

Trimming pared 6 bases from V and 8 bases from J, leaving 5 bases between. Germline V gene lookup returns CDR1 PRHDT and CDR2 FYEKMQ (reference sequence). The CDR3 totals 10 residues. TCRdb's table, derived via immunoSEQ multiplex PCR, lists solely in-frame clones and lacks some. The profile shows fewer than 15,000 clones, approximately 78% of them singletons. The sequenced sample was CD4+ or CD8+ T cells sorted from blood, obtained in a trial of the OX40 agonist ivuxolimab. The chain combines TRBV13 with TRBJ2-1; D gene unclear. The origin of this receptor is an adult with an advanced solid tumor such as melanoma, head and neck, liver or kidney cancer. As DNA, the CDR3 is TGTGCCAGCAGGGGCGATGAGCAGTTCTTC. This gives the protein CASRGDEQFF.